What follows is one T cell receptor beta chain and its context. Its antigen is not known. Points from the study as a whole: In terms of TCR gene usage, tumor memory CD4+ T cells clustered together with blood and lymph node memory CD4+ cells, as well as with lymph node naive CD4+ cells. Larger-cohort validation covered only one TCR beta V-J rearrangement.

After constant-region reverse-primer amplification, full-length variable regions underwent semi-nested PCR with Nested Universal Primer A. TCRdb called the 5' RACE reads again in MiXCR, with one record for every CDR3 protein. This table holds about 32,000 distinct CDR3 sequences, less than 25% found once. Memory CD4+ T cells were sorted as CD4+CD45RO+CD25- cells. Per germline, CDR1 SGHTA and CDR2 FQGNSA. CDR3 length equals 14 residues. Unmatched junction bases numbered 3, after V lost 5 bases and J lost 0 bases. The receptor comes from a female donor with breast cancer. The rearrangement links TRBV7-2 to TRBJ2-7; TRBD1 agrees at 8 bases. The specimen was memory CD4+ T cells sorted from blood. Documented subset: memory CD4+ T cells, CD4+CD45RO+CD25-. The CDR3 sequence is CASSLDRASYEQYF. The CDR3 nucleotides are TGTGCCAGCAGCCTGGACAGGGCCTCCTACGAGCAGTACTTC.